This T cell receptor (beta chain) derives from a study of long-term antiretroviral therapy in people with HIV. Study results and limitations: Narrower CDR3 length ranges marked HIV repertoires relative to controls. Post-ART diversity increased but stayed below transplant donor controls.

Survey level was the resolution at which the v3.0 immunoSEQ assay ran. Data came from immunoSEQ multiplex PCR; TCRdb stores just in-frame clones and leaves some out. In the table there are under 45,000 clones, over 80% of which are singletons. Each HIV-infected participant was given treatment in the United States. There were roughly 1-10 million cryopreserved PBMC in the samples before DNA extraction. This clone was found once. Its target is unknown. V was trimmed by 7 bases and J by 7 bases, leaving 8 bases between them. The CDR3 sequence is 10 residues long. Germline CDR1 is SEHNR and CDR2 is FQNEAQ (reference sequence).

Material: unsorted PBMCs, obtained 1 year after starting antiretroviral therapy. The gene calls are TRBV7-9 and TRBJ2-7; D perhaps matches TRBD1 (5 bases). This TCR derives from a man younger than 35 with HIV. The CDR3 DNA sequence: TGTGCCAGCATAGGGGCTGAGCAGTACTTC. Its protein product is CASIGAEQYF.